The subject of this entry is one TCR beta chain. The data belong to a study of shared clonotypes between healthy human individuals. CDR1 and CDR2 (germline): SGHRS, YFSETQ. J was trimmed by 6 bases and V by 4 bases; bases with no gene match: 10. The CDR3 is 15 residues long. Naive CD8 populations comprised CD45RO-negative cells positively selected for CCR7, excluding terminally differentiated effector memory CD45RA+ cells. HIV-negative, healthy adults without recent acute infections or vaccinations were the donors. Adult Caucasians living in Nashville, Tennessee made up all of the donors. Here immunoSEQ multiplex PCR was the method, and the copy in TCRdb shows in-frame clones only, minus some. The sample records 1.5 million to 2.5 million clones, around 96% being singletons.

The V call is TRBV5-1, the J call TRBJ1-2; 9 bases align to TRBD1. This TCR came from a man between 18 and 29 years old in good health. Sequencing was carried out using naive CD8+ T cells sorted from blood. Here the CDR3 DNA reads TGCGCCAGCAGCGCAACAATAACAGGGGGCGATGGCTACACCTTC. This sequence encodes CASSATITGGDGYTF.